This is a list of T cell receptor beta chains from one sample in a study of regulatory T cells in long-lasting Graves disease. TCRdb re-derived calls from the multiplex PCR reads in MiXCR, one entry per CDR3 protein. This sample yields roughly 440,000 distinct CDR3 sequences, of which roughly 17% are seen a single time; about 23% belongs to the top ten. These data were also filed under a second study, of T cells in Graves' hyperthyroidism and ophthalmopathy.

The specimen comprised peripheral blood mononuclear cells (PBMCs), sampled at new diagnosis, from a patient treated with antithyroid drugs. The receptors here all came from a woman aged 18 to 35 with Graves disease. Each CDR3 is given with its conserved first and last residue. Each record gives: clone size, CDR3 length, D gene, J gene, V gene, CDR3 protein, CDR3 DNA. The D gene is left open where the match is weak. The size entry is marked missing in some rows and otherwise reads once, few, many or a size class.

clone_size: many; cdr3_length: 15; d_call: NA; j_call: TRBJ1-5; v_call: TRBV6-1; cdr3_aa: CASERGGLHNQPQHF; cdr3_nt: TGTGCCAGCGAACGGGGGGGGCTCCACAATCAGCCCCAGCATTTT
clone_size: few; cdr3_length: 16; d_call: TRBD2; j_call: TRBJ2-6; v_call: TRBV19; cdr3_aa: CASSISGGGGANVLTF; cdr3_nt: TGTGCCAGTAGTATATCGGGAGGAGGTGGGGCCAACGTCCTGACTTTC
clone_size: many; cdr3_length: 15; d_call: NA; j_call: TRBJ1-5; v_call: TRBV5-1; cdr3_aa: CASSPTGGSNQPQHF; cdr3_nt: TGCGCCAGCAGCCCGACCGGGGGGAGCAATCAGCCCCAGCATTTT
clone_size: NA; cdr3_length: 15; d_call: TRBD2; j_call: TRBJ2-1; v_call: TRBV19; cdr3_aa: CASSIGSGGYNEQFF; cdr3_nt: TGTGCCAGTAGTATAGGTAGCGGGGGATACAATGAGCAGTTCTTC
clone_size: NA; cdr3_length: 15; d_call: NA; j_call: TRBJ2-3; v_call: TRBV27; cdr3_aa: CAGTIRDPSTDAQYF; cdr3_nt: TGTGCCGGCACCATCCGGGACCCGAGCACAGATGCGCAGTATTTT
clone_size: many; cdr3_length: 14; d_call: TRBD1; j_call: TRBJ1-4; v_call: TRBV18; cdr3_aa: CASSRGQANEKLFF; cdr3_nt: TGTGCCAGCTCACGCGGACAGGCTAATGAAAAACTGTTTTTT
clone_size: many; cdr3_length: 11; d_call: NA; j_call: TRBJ2-7; v_call: TRBV28; cdr3_aa: CASSLGYEQYF; cdr3_nt: TGTGCCAGCAGTTTAGGGTACGAGCAGTACTTC
clone_size: NA; cdr3_length: 14; d_call: NA; j_call: TRBJ2-5; v_call: TRBV7-6; cdr3_aa: CASSLGQPAETQYF; cdr3_nt: TGTGCCAGCAGCCTCGGACAGCCAGCGGAGACCCAGTACTTC
clone_size: many; cdr3_length: 13; d_call: NA; j_call: TRBJ2-5; v_call: TRBV6-5; cdr3_aa: CASSSSGRETQYF; cdr3_nt: TGTGCCAGCAGTTCCTCGGGGCGGGAGACCCAGTACTTC
clone_size: few; cdr3_length: 14; d_call: NA; j_call: TRBJ1-3; v_call: TRBV9; cdr3_aa: CASSAAYSGNTIYF; cdr3_nt: TGTGCCAGCAGCGCAGCTTACTCTGGAAACACCATATATTTT
clone_size: many; cdr3_length: 16; d_call: TRBD2; j_call: TRBJ2-1; v_call: TRBV20-1; cdr3_aa: CSAENSGRVSYNEQFF; cdr3_nt: TGCAGTGCAGAGAATAGCGGGAGGGTCTCCTACAATGAGCAGTTCTTC
clone_size: many; cdr3_length: 14; d_call: TRBD2; j_call: TRBJ2-5; v_call: TRBV9; cdr3_aa: CASSPTSGRETQYF; cdr3_nt: TGTGCCAGCAGCCCGACTAGCGGGAGGGAGACCCAGTACTTC
clone_size: many; cdr3_length: 16; d_call: TRBD2; j_call: TRBJ2-5; v_call: TRBV28; cdr3_aa: CASSGAGLAGQETQYF; cdr3_nt: TGTGCCAGCAGCGGGGCCGGACTAGCGGGGCAAGAGACCCAGTACTTC
clone_size: few; cdr3_length: 14; d_call: NA; j_call: TRBJ2-7; v_call: TRBV6-1; cdr3_aa: CASSIYRGGYEQYF; cdr3_nt: TGTGCCAGCAGCATATACAGGGGGGGCTACGAGCAGTACTTC
clone_size: few; cdr3_length: 15; d_call: TRBD2; j_call: TRBJ2-2; v_call: TRBV4-3; cdr3_aa: CASSHQTSGRGELFF; cdr3_nt: TGCGCCAGCAGCCACCAGACTAGCGGGAGAGGGGAGCTGTTTTTT
clone_size: few; cdr3_length: 17; d_call: TRBD1; j_call: TRBJ2-7; v_call: TRBV7-9; cdr3_aa: CASSLDVGGTGPYEQYF; cdr3_nt: TGTGCCAGCAGCTTAGATGTGGGCGGGACAGGGCCCTACGAGCAGTACTTC
clone_size: many; cdr3_length: 15; d_call: TRBD1; j_call: TRBJ1-1; v_call: TRBV5-1; cdr3_aa: CASSTPTGMGTEAFF; cdr3_nt: TGCGCCAGCAGCACACCGACAGGGATGGGGACTGAAGCTTTCTTT
clone_size: few; cdr3_length: 15; d_call: NA; j_call: TRBJ1-5; v_call: TRBV6-2/TRBV6-3; cdr3_aa: CASRTNIDHNQPQHF; cdr3_nt: TGTGCCAGCAGAACGAATATCGATCACAATCAGCCCCAGCATTTT
clone_size: many; cdr3_length: 10; d_call: NA; j_call: TRBJ1-2; v_call: TRBV6-1; cdr3_aa: CASSDYGYTF; cdr3_nt: TGTGCCAGCAGTGACTATGGCTACACCTTC
clone_size: many; cdr3_length: 17; d_call: TRBD1; j_call: TRBJ2-5; v_call: TRBV15; cdr3_aa: CATSRGVTGAHQETQYF; cdr3_nt: TGTGCCACCAGCAGGGGGGTTACAGGGGCCCACCAAGAGACCCAGTACTTC
clone_size: NA; cdr3_length: 19; d_call: TRBD2; j_call: TRBJ2-6; v_call: TRBV9; cdr3_aa: CASSGVVGTSDLGANVLTF; cdr3_nt: TGTGCCAGCAGCGGAGTGGTTGGGACTAGCGACCTCGGGGCCAACGTCCTGACTTTC
clone_size: few; cdr3_length: 15; d_call: NA; j_call: TRBJ2-7; v_call: TRBV4-1; cdr3_aa: CASSQFRGPFYEQYF; cdr3_nt: TGCGCCAGCAGCCAATTCAGGGGACCATTCTACGAGCAGTACTTC
clone_size: many; cdr3_length: 13; d_call: NA; j_call: TRBJ2-7; v_call: TRBV27; cdr3_aa: CASSLDSLNEQYF; cdr3_nt: TGTGCCAGCAGCCTGGATTCGCTGAACGAGCAGTACTTC
clone_size: NA; cdr3_length: 13; d_call: NA; j_call: TRBJ2-3; v_call: TRBV20-1; cdr3_aa: CSARDRRLDTQYF; cdr3_nt: TGCAGTGCTAGAGATCGCCGGTTAGATACGCAGTATTTT
clone_size: many; cdr3_length: 16; d_call: TRBD2; j_call: TRBJ2-1; v_call: TRBV12-3/TRBV12-4; cdr3_aa: CASSLGLGLASNEQFF; cdr3_nt: TGTGCCAGCAGTTTAGGGTTGGGACTAGCGTCCAATGAGCAGTTCTTC
clone_size: NA; cdr3_length: 13; d_call: NA; j_call: TRBJ2-5; v_call: TRBV12-3/TRBV12-4; cdr3_aa: CASSGPSGETQYF; cdr3_nt: TGTGCCAGCAGCGGTCCCAGTGGGGAGACCCAGTACTTC
clone_size: many; cdr3_length: 16; d_call: NA; j_call: TRBJ2-7; v_call: TRBV27; cdr3_aa: CASSPRTAFSSYEQYF; cdr3_nt: TGTGCCAGCAGTCCCCGGACAGCATTTAGCTCCTACGAGCAGTACTTC